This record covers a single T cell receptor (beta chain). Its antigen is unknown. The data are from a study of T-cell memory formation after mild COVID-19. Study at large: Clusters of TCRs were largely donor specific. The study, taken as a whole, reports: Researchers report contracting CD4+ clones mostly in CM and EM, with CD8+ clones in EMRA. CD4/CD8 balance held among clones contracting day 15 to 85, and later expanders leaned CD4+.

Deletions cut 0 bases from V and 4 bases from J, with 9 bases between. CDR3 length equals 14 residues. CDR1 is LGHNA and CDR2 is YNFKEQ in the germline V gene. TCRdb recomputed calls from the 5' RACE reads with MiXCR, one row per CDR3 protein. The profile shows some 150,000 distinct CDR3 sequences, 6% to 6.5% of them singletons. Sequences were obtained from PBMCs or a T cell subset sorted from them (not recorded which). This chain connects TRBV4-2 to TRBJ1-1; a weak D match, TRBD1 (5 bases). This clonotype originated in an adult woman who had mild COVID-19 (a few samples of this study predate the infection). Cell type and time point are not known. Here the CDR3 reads CASSQDHRGTEAFF. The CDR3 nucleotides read TGTGCCAGCAGCCAAGATCATAGGGGCACTGAAGCTTTCTTT.